This T cell receptor (beta chain) was obtained from a study of shared clonotypes between healthy human individuals. Study-wide background: A couple of women and three men aged 18 to 49 served as donors. Study results and caveats: Relative to clonotypes present in all four donors, those not shared had lower generation probabilities.

Using immunoSEQ multiplex PCR, the repertoire was profiled, and TCRdb retains in-frame clones only, with some absent. The sample has 2,500,000 or so clones, around nine tenths seen once. The V gene's germline CDR1 is MNHEY and CDR2 SMNVEV (reference sequence). The ends were cut back, 6 bases at V and 9 bases at J, with 9 bases in the middle. This CDR3 region has 11 residues. Note on this clone: The antigen is undetermined.

Sample: naive CD4+ T cells sorted from blood. Subset here: CD45RA+ positively selected. The sequence was obtained from a man aged 18-30 years in good health. The rearrangement uses TRBV27 and TRBJ2-1; no clear D gene. CDR3 protein: CASSNRTEQFF. The CDR3 nucleotides read TGTGCCAGCAGCAATCGGACTGAGCAGTTCTTC.